The 13 T cell receptor beta chains below were found in one sample sequenced in a study of blood T cell repertoires in COVID-19. Using immunoSEQ multiplex PCR, the repertoire was profiled, and TCRdb retains in-frame clones only, with some absent. The table has about 180,000 clones, less than 90% seen once. Sequencing input: peripheral blood. Receptors were obtained from a man in his 70s with active or convalescent COVID-19.

This clone was seen only a few times. The V gene is TRBV7-2, the J gene TRBJ1-2; D may be TRBD1 (6 bases). This CDR3 region has 13 residues. Germline V lookup: CDR1 SGHTA, CDR2 FQGNSA. V was pared by 5 bases and J by 7 bases, with 14 bases between. Here the CDR3 reads CASSPTGPFGYTF. The CDR3 coding sequence is TGTGCCAGCAGCCCAACAGGGCCGTTTGGCTACACCTTC.

The chain links TRBV28 to TRBJ2-7, with D possibly matching TRBD1 (6 bases). CDR1 MDHEN and CDR2 SYDVKM come from the germline V gene. This CDR3 spans 15 amino acids. V was pared by 2 bases and J by 4 bases, with 15 bases between. Here the CDR3 reads CASSLQGKEFYEQYF. DNA of the CDR3: TGTGCCAGCAGTTTACAGGGGAAAGAATTTTACGAGCAGTACTTC.

The J gene is TRBJ1-4, the V gene TRBV15; no firm D call. This CDR3 comprises 13 residues. CDR1 is LNHNV, CDR2 YYDKDF, per germline (reference sequence). Trimming took off 4 bases at V and 10 bases at J, with 13 bases between the two ends. The CDR3 sequence: CATSIARAGKLFF. CDR3 nucleotides: TGTGCCACCAGCATCGCCCGGGCGGGAAAACTGTTTTTT.

The rearrangement links TRBV19 to TRBJ2-1; 7 nucleotides agree with TRBD2. Germline CDR1 LNHDA, CDR2 SQIVND (reference sequence). This CDR3 comprises 14 residues. J was trimmed by 10 bases and V by 3 bases; bases with no gene match: 9. Written as DNA, the CDR3 is TGTGCCAGTAGTATCACTAGCGATAAATCCGAGCAGTTCTTC. This translates into CASSITSDKSEQFF.

In the case of this clone: It is likely a read error, because the conserved phenylalanine at the end of the CDR3 is missing. This chain joins TRBV4-3 and TRBJ1-1, with 7 bases aligning to TRBD1. V lost 4 bases to trimming and J lost 0 bases; unmatched junction nucleotides: 11. CDR3 length equals 17 residues. CDR1 LGHNA and CDR2 YSLEER come from the germline V gene. CDR3 region: CASSPQQGPIMNTEAFL. CDR3 nucleotide sequence: TGCGCCAGCAGCCCCCAACAGGGGCCGATCATGAACACTGAAGCTTTCCTT.

V and J are TRBV18 and TRBJ1-3; no clear D. Germline CDR1 and CDR2: KGHSH and LQKENI. The CDR3 extends over 15 amino acids. V lost 3 bases and J lost 0, with 9 bases in between. The CDR3: CASSPTRSSGNTIYF. DNA for the CDR3: TGTGCCAGCTCACCGACACGGTCCTCTGGAAACACCATATATTTT.

DNA of the CDR3: TGTGCCAGCAGCTATACAGGGAGAAACACCGGGGAGCTGTTTTTT. Translated, it gives CASSYTGRNTGELFF. V usage is TRBV3-1 (or the pseudogene TRBV3-2) and J usage is TRBJ2-2, with D possibly matching TRBD1 (6 bases). V lost 5 bases and J lost 2, with 12 bases in between. The CDR3 has 15 amino acids. Per the germline V gene, CDR1 is LGHDT and CDR2 is YNNKEL (reference sequence).

This clone was found a few times. The V call is TRBV6-1, the J call TRBJ1-1, with D perhaps TRBD1 (5 bases). V dropped 0 bases and J dropped 10 bases, with 15 bases sitting between them. Germline V gene lookup returns CDR1 MNHNS and CDR2 SASEGT. The CDR3 runs to 14 residues. The CDR3 nucleotides are TGTGCCAGCAGTGAAGCATCAGGGTTTGGCGTAGCTTTCTTT. Translation: CASSEASGFGVAFF.

For this clone: One end of the junction does not line up with germline, which may come from a read error. The chain combines TRBV15 with TRBJ1-2, with a weak D call TRBD1 (6 bases). Germline CDR1 reads LNHNV; CDR2 reads YYDKDF (reference sequence). This CDR3 region has 15 residues. This CDR3 reads CATSRDGGSRESLAF. CDR3 nucleotide sequence: TGTGCCACCAGCAGAGATGGGGGCAGCCGGGAAAGCTTAGCCTTC.

This clone was detected only once. The rearrangement joins TRBV9 to TRBJ2-3; TRBD2 aligns across 7 bases. CDR1 is SGDLS and CDR2 is YYNGEE in the germline V gene. The CDR3 totals 15 residues. The trim removed 1 base at V and 1 base at J, leaving 3 bases unmatched. CDR3 sequence reads: CASSVRGRGTDTQYF. The CDR3 DNA sequence: TGTGCCAGCAGCGTACGCGGGAGAGGCACAGATACGCAGTATTTT.

This chain uses TRBV18 with TRBJ2-2, with D perhaps TRBD1 (5 bases). V dropped 6 bases and J dropped 1 base, with 12 bases sitting between them. There are 15 residues in the CDR3. Germline CDR1 is KGHSH and CDR2 is LQKENI. The chain's CDR3 is CASSPRTLNTGELFF. The CDR3 region has the DNA TGTGCCAGCTCCCCCCGGACATTGAACACCGGGGAGCTGTTTTTT. The variable domain in full, completed from reference TRBV18 and TRBJ2-2, reads NAGVMQNPRHLVRRRGQEARLRCSPMKGHSHVYWYRQLPEEGLKFMVYLQKENIIDESGMPKERFSAEFPKEGPSILRIQQVVRGDSAAYFCASSPRTLNTGELFFGEGSRLTVL.

The V call is TRBV6-2 or TRBV6-3, the J call TRBJ1-6; 9 bases fit TRBD1. Trimming at V came to 6 bases and at J to 10 bases, leaving 7 bases not matched to a gene. This CDR3 region has 14 residues. Germline CDR1 and CDR2: MNHEY and SVGEGT. The CDR3 DNA is TGTGCCAGCAGCGAACAGGGGGCGTCCTCACCCCTCCACTTT. It codes for CASSEQGASSPLHF.

The chain employs TRBV3-1 (or the pseudogene TRBV3-2) and TRBJ2-3; 9 bases agree with TRBD2. J gave up 2 bases and V 0 bases, and 6 bases lay outside the gene matches. The CDR3 extends over 17 amino acids. Per germline, CDR1 LGHDT and CDR2 YNNKEL (reference sequence). The CDR3 region is CASSQEMRGGYTDTQYF. The CDR3 nucleotides read TGTGCCAGCAGCCAAGAGATGCGGGGGGGCTACACAGATACGCAGTATTTT.